This TCR beta chain originates from a study of blood T cell repertoires in COVID-19 (dated by TCRdb to the early 2020s). Notes on the research overall: Collaborator samples came from the United States, Italy and Spain and covered acute and convalescent phases of COVID-19. Subjects who had been exposed to COVID-19, were actively infected with it, or had recovered from it provided the deeply sampled blood TCRbeta repertoires that made up the dataset. The sample metadata nearly always contained a de-identified subject ID, COVID-19 status, age in years and sex. Where HLA class I and class II types were available, the types were taken from metadata supplied by the sample provider, not from assay-based typing. The prospective study material was composed of cDNA or gDNA derived from T cells, B-cell-depleted T cells, or PBMCs. The repertoires were made available in a free public database intended to serve as a resource for research on the immune response to SARS-CoV-2. The samples were drawn from two sources: the first 160 participants of the ongoing ImmuneRACE study, and 1,200 or so subjects contributed by 6 global collaborators.

This clone has only a few counts. What this receptor recognizes is not known. No base quality information exists; no much larger clone differs at one position. The paper's findings and limits, for the study overall: How much clinical and demographic metadata was included differed by source and by participant, and the metadata was provided uncurated.

One collaborating source in Seattle enrolled patients during active infection and followed them longitudinally through the course of disease. Collaborating institutions collected whole blood in K2EDTA tubes following their own protocols. For TCRbeta analysis, collaborators shipped samples as frozen whole blood, isolated PBMCs, or DNA extracted from either of those sample types. The immunoSEQ Assay, a bias-controlled multiplex PCR, was used to amplify TCRbeta CDR3 regions from genomic DNA. As for the original processing: The number of nucleated cells in each sample was estimated by amplification of reference gene primers within the assay. Sequence reads were collapsed and filtered to measure the absolute abundance of every unique TCRbeta CDR3 rearrangement. For each sample, productive Simpson clonality was calculated by taking the square root of Simpson's diversity index across productive rearrangements. TCRdb's version of the immuneACCESS table is confined to in-frame rearrangements and falls short of the full clone set. An unresolved V gene accounts for under half of the shortfall where checked; the remainder is of unknown origin. V and J calls and clone size follow that table, whereas D and trimming were derived from the DNA. Counted in this sample were around 200,000 clones; 75% to 90% of them appeared once. Together, the top ten hold 6.5% to 8.5% of the sample.

The CDR3, from cysteine to phenylalanine, totals 15 residues. The entry retains the CDR3 DNA only, 45 bases that are in frame from base 1. Germline trimming amounts to 10 bases on V and 6 bases on J, with 14 as the count of junction bases outside the gene matches. From a lookup of the germline V gene (reference sequence), CDR1 and CDR2 are LNHDA and SQIVND. This TCR was sampled from a woman aged 40 to 50 with COVID-19, enrolled during active disease. Here the chain combines TRBV19 and TRBJ1-5, with 8 middle bases fitting TRBD1. Material: peripheral blood. The sequenced DNA is TGTGCCACCCGGACAGGGCGTGGTGGTTCTCAGCCCCAGCATTTT. The encoded protein is CATRTGRGGSQPQHF. The full variable domain, completed from the reference TRBV19 and TRBJ1-5 proteins outside the CDR3, reads DGGITQSPKYLFRKEGQNVTLSCEQNLNHDAMYWYRQDPGQGLRLIYYSQIVNDFQKGDIAEGYSVSREKKESFPLTVTSAQKNPTAFYLCATRTGRGGSQPQHFGDGTRLSIL.